Listed here are 8 T cell receptor beta chains from one sample, sequenced in a study of T cell responses to AZD1222 COVID-19 vaccine. Only in-frame clones appear in the TCRdb table, and some are missing; sequencing was by immunoSEQ multiplex PCR. Of 150,000 to 200,000 clones listed, 92% are singletons. The specimen was peripheral blood, collected on day 0 of MenACWY control vaccination. These receptor sequences come from an adult in good health.

V gene TRBV9 combines with J gene TRBJ2-7; 7 nucleotides align to TRBD1. The germline CDR1 and CDR2 sequences are SGDLS and YYNGEE. The V segment lost 2 bases and the J segment 0 bases; nucleotides outside the gene matches: 8. The CDR3 sequence is 16 residues long. Written as DNA, the CDR3 is TGTGCCAGCAGCGTCGGAACCGGGACAGCCTCCTACGAGCAGTACTTC. Translating it yields CASSVGTGTASYEQYF.

The rearrangement joins TRBV9 to TRBJ2-5, with D unresolved. The CDR3 has 14 amino acids. The germline CDR1 and CDR2 sequences are SGDLS and YYNGEE. Trimming stripped 7 bases from V and 5 bases from J, with 18 bases between. CDR3 sequence: CASGTGPPDETQYF. CDR3 DNA: TGTGCCAGCGGAACTGGACCTCCGGACGAGACCCAGTACTTC. The full variable domain, with the rest looked up from reference TRBV9 and TRBJ2-5, is DSGVTQTPKHLITATGQRVTLRCSPRSGDLSVYWYQQSLDQGLQFLIQYYNGEERAKGNILERFSAQQFPDLHSELNLSSLELGDSALYFCASGTGPPDETQYFGPGTRLLVL.

V gene TRBV6-2 or TRBV6-3 combines with J gene TRBJ1-2, with unresolved D. The CDR3 runs 15 residues. Per the germline V gene, CDR1 is MNHEY and CDR2 is SVGEGT. V lost 6 bases to trimming and J lost 7 bases, with 21 bases between them. The CDR3 nucleotides are TGTGCCAGCAGCCGAACCGGAGGGCAGATGGGTGGCTACACCTTC. Translating gives CASSRTGGQMGGYTF.

This sequence joins TRBV7-6 and TRBJ1-1; D gene uncertain. Germline assignment: CDR1 SGHVS and CDR2 FNYEAQ. V gave up 3 bases and J gave up 1 base, with 6 bases separating them. The CDR3 has 13 residues. CDR3 bases: TGTGCCAGCAGCTTTGGCGAGAACACTGAAGCTTTCTTT. Its protein product is CASSFGENTEAFF.

The gene calls are TRBV29-1 and TRBJ1-1, with 8 bases lining up with TRBD1. The V segment lost 3 bases and the J segment 1 base; nucleotides outside the gene matches: 10. The CDR3 length is 16 residues. Germline CDR1 reads SQVTM; CDR2 reads ANQGSEA. The DNA for the CDR3 is TGCAGCGTTGAGATATTGACAGGGGTTTGGAACACTGAAGCTTTCTTT. The encoded protein is CSVEILTGVWNTEAFF.

The rearrangement uses TRBV11-1 and TRBJ2-1, with D tentatively TRBD2 (7 bases). This CDR3 contains 15 residues. Germline V gene data show CDR1 as SGHAT and CDR2 as FQDESV (reference sequence). V shed 5 bases and J shed 7 bases, with 18 bases lying between them. The CDR3 loop reads CASSLGGGRGNEQFF. The DNA of the CDR3 is TGTGCCAGCAGCCTAGGAGGGGGGAGGGGGAATGAGCAGTTCTTC.

V usage is TRBV9 and J usage is TRBJ2-2, with TRBD2 matching over 12 bases. The V gene end was trimmed by 0 bases and the J gene end by 5 bases; junction bases not matched to a gene: 8. CDR1 and CDR2 (germline): SGDLS, YYNGEE. The CDR3 runs to 18 residues. The CDR3 nucleotides read TGTGCCAGCAGCGTAGAACTAGCGGGAGGTCCGGGGACCGGGGAGCTGTTTTTT. It yields the protein CASSVELAGGPGTGELFF.

This chain uses TRBV19 with TRBJ2-1; D uncertain. Germline V lookup: CDR1 LNHDA, CDR2 SQIVND (reference sequence). Trimming shortened V by 0 bases and J by 12 bases, and 6 bases separated the two germline ends. The CDR3 runs 11 residues. The CDR3 region is CASSIDQMQFF. The CDR3 nucleotides read TGTGCCAGTAGTATAGATCAGATGCAGTTCTTC.